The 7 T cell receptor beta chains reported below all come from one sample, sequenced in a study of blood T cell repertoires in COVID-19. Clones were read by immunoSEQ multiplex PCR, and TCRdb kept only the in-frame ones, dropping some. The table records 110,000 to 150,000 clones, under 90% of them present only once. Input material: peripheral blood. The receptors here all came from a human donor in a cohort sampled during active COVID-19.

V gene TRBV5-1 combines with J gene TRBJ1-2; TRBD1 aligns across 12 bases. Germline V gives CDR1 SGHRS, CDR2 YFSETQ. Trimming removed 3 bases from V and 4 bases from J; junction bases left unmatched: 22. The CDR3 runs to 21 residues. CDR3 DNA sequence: TGCGCCAGCAGCTCAAATCGCCCTCTGGGACAGGGGGCAGGGTCCACCTATGGCTACACCTTC. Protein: CASSSNRPLGQGAGSTYGYTF.

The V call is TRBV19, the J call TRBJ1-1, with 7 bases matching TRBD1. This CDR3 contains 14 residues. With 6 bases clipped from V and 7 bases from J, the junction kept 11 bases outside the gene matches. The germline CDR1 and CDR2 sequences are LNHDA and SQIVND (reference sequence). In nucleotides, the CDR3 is TGTGCCAGTAGGTTGGACACGCAGGGGGATGAAGCTTTCTTT. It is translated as CASRLDTQGDEAFF.

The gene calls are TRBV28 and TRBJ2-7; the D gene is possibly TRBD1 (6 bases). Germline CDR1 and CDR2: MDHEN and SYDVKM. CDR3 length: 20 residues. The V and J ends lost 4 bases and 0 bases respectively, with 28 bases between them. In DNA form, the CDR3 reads TGTGCCAGCAGTTCCCCCTTCCGAGACAGGTACCCCAAGGGCTCCTACGAGCAGTACTTC. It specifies CASSSPFRDRYPKGSYEQYF.

Written as DNA, the CDR3 is TGTGCCAGCAGCTTGAATGAGGGAGAGACCCAGTACTTC. Protein: CASSLNEGETQYF. This chain connects TRBV7-2 to TRBJ2-5, with D possibly matching TRBD2 (5 bases). Germline V lookup: CDR1 SGHTA, CDR2 FQGNSA. Deletions cut 3 bases from V and 4 bases from J, with 9 bases between. The CDR3 consists of 13 residues.

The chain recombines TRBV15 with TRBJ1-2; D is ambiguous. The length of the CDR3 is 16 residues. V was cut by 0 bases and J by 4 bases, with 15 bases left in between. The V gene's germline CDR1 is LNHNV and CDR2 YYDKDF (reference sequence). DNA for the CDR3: TGTGCCACCAGCAGAGATCGCTCCCGTGAGGTCTATGGCTACACCTTC. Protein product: CATSRDRSREVYGYTF.

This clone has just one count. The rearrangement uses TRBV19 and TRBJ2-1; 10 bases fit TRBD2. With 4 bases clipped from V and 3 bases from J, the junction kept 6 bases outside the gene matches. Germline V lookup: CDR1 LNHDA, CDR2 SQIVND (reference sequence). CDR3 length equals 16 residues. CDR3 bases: TGTGCCAGTAGTAAGAGGACTAGCGGAAACTACAATGAGCAGTTCTTC. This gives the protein CASSKRTSGNYNEQFF.

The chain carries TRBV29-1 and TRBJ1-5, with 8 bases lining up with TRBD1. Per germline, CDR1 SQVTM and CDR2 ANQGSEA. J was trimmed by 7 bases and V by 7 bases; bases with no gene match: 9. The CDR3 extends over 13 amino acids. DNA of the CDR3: TGCAGCGCAAATTCAGGACAGGGACAGCCCCAGCATTTT. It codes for CSANSGQGQPQHF.